This T cell receptor (beta chain) appears in the sequencing data of a study of regulatory T cells. Study-wide points: In CD3G-deficient patients, conventional CD4+ T cells were enriched for hydrophobic CDR3 residues at positions 6 and 7. Skewed V and J usage and few unique V-J pairs marked patient repertoires, most in Tregs.

Regarding this clone: Its antigen is not identified.

The PCR used 52 TRBV and 13 TRBJ primers. Sequencing was performed with immunoSEQ multiplex PCR; in TCRdb, only in-frame clones are kept and a portion is missing. The sample comprises tens of thousands of clones, nearly 90% of which are singletons, and under 1.5% rests with the top ten. Two CD3G-deficient patients had more severe autoimmunity; all had some. The origin of this receptor is a child between 5 and 17 years old with CD3G deficiency. Sequencing was performed on conventional CD4+ T cells sorted from blood.

The CDR3 DNA is TGTGCCAGCAGACTAGCGGGAGTTTACGAGCAGTACTTC. It encodes CASRLAGVYEQYF. The chain combines TRBV6-1 with TRBJ2-7, with 11 bases lining up with TRBD2. The CDR3 contains 13 residues. J was trimmed by 4 bases and V by 6 bases; bases with no gene match: 2. Per the germline V gene, CDR1 is MNHNS and CDR2 is SASEGT.